The 28 T cell receptor beta chains below were found in one sample sequenced in a study of T cell responses to AZD1222 COVID-19 vaccine. Assay: immunoSEQ multiplex PCR; the TCRdb copy retains only in-frame clones and omits some. The sample has around 140,000 clones; around 93% are singletons. The sequenced sample was peripheral blood, obtained 28 days after the second AZD1222 dose. These receptor sequences come from an adult who received the AZD1222 COVID-19 vaccine.

The J gene is TRBJ1-2, the V gene TRBV21-1. TRBV21-1 is termed a pseudogene. The CDR3 is 11 residues long. Here the CDR3 reads CASSEGTGHTF. CDR3 nucleotides: TGTGCCAGCAGCGAAGGTACGGGACACACCTTC.

The rearrangement links TRBV7-8 to TRBJ1-5; D is undetermined. The V end was cut by 1 base, the J end by 10 bases, with 11 bases between. CDR3 length: 13 residues. Germline V gives CDR1 SGHVS, CDR2 FQNEAQ. The CDR3 DNA follows: TGTGCCAGCAGCTTAGAAAAGGGTCAACCCCAGCATTTT. Protein: CASSLEKGQPQHF.

V gene TRBV6-2 or TRBV6-3 combines with J gene TRBJ1-2, with 9 bases fitting TRBD1. The V and J ends lost 2 bases and 6 bases, in that order; junction bases with no gene match: 7. The CDR3 length is 15 residues. The V gene's germline CDR1 is MNHEY and CDR2 SVGEGT. The CDR3 DNA follows: TGTGCCAGCAGTTACCCCAGACAGGGGGTAGATGGCTACACCTTC. Encoded protein: CASSYPRQGVDGYTF.

The chain couples TRBV7-9 to TRBJ2-7; tentative D call: TRBD2 (6 bases). The CDR3 runs to 15 residues. Germline V gives CDR1 SEHNR, CDR2 FQNEAQ (reference sequence). V lost 5 bases, J lost 7 bases, and 21 bases lay in between. CDR3 DNA sequence: TGTGCCAGCAGCGCCCGGGGAGGCTCGGTGTCTGAGCAGTACTTC. Its protein is CASSARGGSVSEQYF.

This chain joins TRBV2 and TRBJ1-4, with a possible D match to TRBD1 (6 bases). The CDR3 runs 15 residues. V shed 6 bases and J shed 3 bases, with 14 bases lying between them. Germline V lookup: CDR1 SNHLY, CDR2 FYNNEI. The CDR3 DNA reads as TGTGCCAGCAGGCACACAGGGCATTCTAATGAAAAACTGTTTTTT. Protein: CASRHTGHSNEKLFF. Looking up the rest from reference TRBV2 and TRBJ1-4 gives the full variable domain: EPEVTQTPSHQVTQMGQEVILRCVPISNHLYFYWYRQILGQKVEFLVSFYNNEISEKSEIFDDQFSVERPDGSNFTLKIRSTKLEDSAMYFCASRHTGHSNEKLFFGSGTQLSVL.

Points on this clone: At one end the junction does not follow the germline gene, possibly because of a read error. The rearrangement links TRBV6-5 to TRBJ1-5; perhaps TRBD1 as D (5 bases). Germline CDR1 MNHEY, CDR2 SVGAGI. The CDR3 runs to 13 residues. The CDR3 is CASSDSLTGPQHF. The DNA for the CDR3 is TGTGCCAGCAGTGACTCTCTTACAGGGCCCCAGCATTTT.

V gene TRBV7-8 combines with J gene TRBJ1-1; D is ambiguous. CDR3 length: 12 amino acids. Trimming removed 1 base from V and 4 bases from J, with 4 bases in between. Germline CDR1 SGHVS, CDR2 FQNEAQ. The DNA of the CDR3 is TGTGCCAGCAGCTTAGTTAGCACTGAAGCTTTCTTT. This encodes CASSLVSTEAFF.

The V call is TRBV18, the J call TRBJ2-3, with D perhaps assigned TRBD1 or TRBD2 (5 bases each). Germline assignment: CDR1 KGHSH and CDR2 LQKENI. The V end was cut by 6 bases, the J end by 9 bases, with 22 bases between. This CDR3 contains 15 residues. CDR3 region: CASSLLQTGTETQYF. The CDR3 region has the DNA TGTGCCAGCTCGCTACTACAGACCGGGACGGAAACGCAGTATTTT.

The chain joins TRBV19 to TRBJ1-2, with D possibly matching TRBD1 (6 bases). Per the germline V gene, CDR1 is LNHDA and CDR2 is SQIVND (reference sequence). The germline V and J ends were trimmed by 7 bases and 0 bases, with 24 bases remaining between them. This CDR3 has 18 residues. Here the CDR3 DNA reads TGTGCCAGTATGGGGGCCGGCGGGGGCGACGTAGCTAACTATGGCTACACCTTC. Translated, it gives CASMGAGGGDVANYGYTF.

The V call is TRBV29-1, the J call TRBJ1-1; D gene unclear. Trimming removed 3 bases at V and 1 base at J, with 9 bases between. CDR1 and CDR2 from the germline V gene are SQVTM and ANQGSEA. CDR3 length: 13 residues. The CDR3 sequence is CSVEGLANTEAFF. Written as DNA, the CDR3 is TGCAGCGTTGAGGGGTTAGCGAACACTGAAGCTTTCTTT.

The chain links TRBV13 to TRBJ2-7, with 8 bases that match TRBD2. The CDR3 contains 14 residues. Unmatched junction bases numbered 7, after V lost 3 bases and J lost 6 bases. The germline V gene encodes CDR1 PRHDT and CDR2 FYEKMQ (reference sequence). The CDR3, as DNA: TGTGCCAGCAGCTTGGGACTAGGGGGACTCGAGCAGTACTTC. Amino acid sequence: CASSLGLGGLEQYF.

The chain has TRBV6-5 and TRBJ2-2; 7 nucleotides line up with TRBD1. The CDR3 length is 16 residues. The germline V gene has CDR1 MNHEY and CDR2 SVGAGI. J lost 5 bases, V lost 4 bases, and 10 bases had no gene match. As DNA, the CDR3 is TGTGCCAGCAGTTTCGGGACAGCCCGGAATACCGGGGAGCTGTTTTTT. Amino acid sequence: CASSFGTARNTGELFF.

The chain uses TRBV24-1 and TRBJ2-1; D remains unclear. The CDR3 length is 15 residues. CDR1 is KGHDR and CDR2 is SFDVKD in the germline V gene. V was shortened by 3 bases and J by 7 bases, with 15 bases between the two germline ends. CDR3 residues: CATSDPPRGANEQFF. Written as DNA, the CDR3 is TGTGCCACCAGTGATCCCCCCCGTGGAGCTAATGAGCAGTTCTTC.

The chain employs TRBV9 and TRBJ2-1; D uncertain. The V gene's germline CDR1 is SGDLS and CDR2 YYNGEE. This CDR3 is built from 16 residues. V dropped 4 bases and J dropped 1 base, with 15 bases sitting between them. The CDR3: CASSLEPAISYNEQFF. The CDR3 region has the DNA TGTGCCAGCAGCCTTGAACCAGCTATATCCTACAATGAGCAGTTCTTC.

V and J are TRBV27 and TRBJ2-1, with TRBD2 matching 7 bases. The germline V gene encodes CDR1 MNHEY and CDR2 SMNVEV (reference sequence). V lost 2 bases and J lost 2; bases outside the gene matches: 6. This CDR3 has 16 amino acids. The CDR3 bases are TGTGCCAGCAGTTTAGCGGGAGTCTCCCCCTACAATGAGCAGTTCTTC. It yields the protein CASSLAGVSPYNEQFF.

The V call is TRBV27, the J call TRBJ1-2; 8 nucleotides align to TRBD1. The CDR3 is 12 residues long. Germline trimming cut 5 bases from V and 8 bases from J; bases unmatched to any gene: 4. Germline V gene lookup returns CDR1 MNHEY and CDR2 SMNVEV (reference sequence). Here the CDR3 reads CASSRTGWGYTF. The CDR3 DNA reads as TGTGCCAGCAGTAGGACAGGGTGGGGCTACACCTTC.

The rearrangement joins TRBV7-3 to TRBJ2-2, with 11 bases fitting TRBD1. J gave up 4 bases and V 6 bases, and 4 bases lay outside the gene matches. Germline V gives CDR1 SGHTA, CDR2 FQGTGA. This CDR3 is 15 amino acids long. The CDR3 region has the DNA TGTGCCAGCAGATCCGGGACAGGGGGCACCGGGGAGCTGTTTTTT. The encoded protein is CASRSGTGGTGELFF. Combining the CDR3 with reference TRBV7-3 and TRBJ2-2 gives the whole variable domain GAGVSQTPSNKVTEKGKYVELRCDPISGHTALYWYRQSLGQGPEFLIYFQGTGAADDSGLPNDRFFAVRPEGSVSTLKIQRTERGDSAVYLCASRSGTGGTGELFFGEGSRLTVL.

This chain uses TRBV28 with TRBJ1-5; 8 bases are shared with TRBD1. The CDR3 is made up of 14 amino acids. The V segment lost 3 bases and the J segment 7 bases; nucleotides outside the gene matches: 5. The germline CDR1 and CDR2 sequences are MDHEN and SYDVKM. In DNA form, the CDR3 reads TGTGCCAGCAGTTTGAGACAGGGGAACCAGCCCCAGCATTTT. Protein sequence: CASSLRQGNQPQHF.

The rearrangement links TRBV5-1 to TRBJ2-3; 9 bases agree with TRBD2. With 5 bases clipped from V and 1 base from J, the junction kept 8 bases outside the gene matches. This CDR3 has 16 residues. Germline V gene sequence: CDR1 SGHRS, CDR2 YFSETQ. The DNA for the CDR3 is TGCGCCAGCAGTTTCGGACTAGCGAGCCGCACAGATACGCAGTATTTT. It yields the protein CASSFGLASRTDTQYF.

The rearrangement links TRBV19 to TRBJ1-1; weak D call: TRBD1 (6 bases). The CDR3 is made up of 13 amino acids. Germline-derived CDR1 and CDR2 are LNHDA and SQIVND (reference sequence). V dropped 5 bases and J dropped 3 bases, with 10 bases sitting between them. The CDR3 region has the DNA TGTGCCAGTAGTCCGACAGGATACACTGAAGCTTTCTTT. Protein sequence: CASSPTGYTEAFF.

This clone has more than one count but fewer than ten. The chain uses TRBV4-2 and TRBJ2-7, with unresolved D. CDR3 length: 13 residues. Between the trimmed V and J ends, which lost 3 bases and 6 bases, there was a span of 12 bases. Germline CDR1 LGHNA, CDR2 YNFKEQ. CDR3 sequence (DNA): TGTGCCAGCAGCCAGACCTTGATCGGCGAGCAGTACTTC. Residues: CASSQTLIGEQYF.

The CDR3: CAISAFPGTSGRGYNEQFF. The CDR3 DNA reads TGTGCCATCAGTGCGTTCCCCGGGACTAGCGGGAGGGGCTACAATGAGCAGTTCTTC. J is TRBJ2-1 and V is TRBV10-3, with TRBD2 matching over 16 bases. After removal of 4 bases from V and 3 bases from J, the junction contained 9 bases not matched to a gene. CDR3 size: 19 residues. Germline V CDR1 and CDR2: ENHRY, SYGVKD.

The chain joins TRBV6-5 to TRBJ1-5, with no clear D. V lost 8 bases and J 7 bases, leaving 12 bases between the germline ends. From germline, CDR1 is MNHEY and CDR2 SVGAGI. This CDR3 region has 12 residues. CDR3 in amino acids: CASSRGGQPQHF. The CDR3 DNA reads as TGTGCCAGCTCTCGGGGTGGACAGCCCCAGCATTTT.

The V and J genes are TRBV19 and TRBJ2-1; the match to TRBD2 covers 14 bases. Germline lookup yields CDR1 LNHDA and CDR2 SQIVND (reference sequence). Unmatched junction bases numbered 9, after V lost 5 bases and J lost 12 bases. The CDR3 extends over 15 amino acids. Written as DNA, the CDR3 is TGTGCCAGTAGTTCGGGGACTAGCGGGAGTCGTACGCAGTTCTTC. This sequence encodes CASSSGTSGSRTQFF.

V gene TRBV28 combines with J gene TRBJ1-5; 8 bases line up with TRBD1. J gave up 5 bases and V 7 bases, and 4 bases lay outside the gene matches. The CDR3 length is 13 residues. Germline V gene sequence: CDR1 MDHEN, CDR2 SYDVKM. The CDR3 spells CASTRTGYQPQHF. CDR3 DNA: TGTGCCAGCACCCGGACAGGGTATCAGCCCCAGCATTTT.

The CDR3 nucleotides read TGTGCCATCAGGTCGGAGCCGTACAATGAAAAACTGTTTTTT. Translating it yields CAIRSEPYNEKLFF. J is TRBJ1-4 and V is TRBV10-3; no clear D gene. Germline V gene sequence: CDR1 ENHRY, CDR2 SYGVKD. This CDR3 spans 14 amino acids. Trimming removed 6 bases at V and 5 bases at J, with 13 bases between.

The chain recombines TRBV28 with TRBJ2-1; D is possibly TRBD1 (7 bases). V lost 6 bases and J lost 9, with 18 bases in between. Germline V gene sequence: CDR1 MDHEN, CDR2 SYDVKM. The CDR3 has 14 amino acids. CDR3 sequence: CASSLVQGGIEQFF. The CDR3, as DNA: TGTGCCAGCAGCCTTGTGCAGGGGGGCATTGAGCAGTTCTTC.

In DNA, the CDR3 is TGTGCCAGCAGCTTAGGTTGGGTAGGCCAAGACGCAGATACGCAGTATTTT. Its translation: CASSLGWVGQDADTQYF. J is TRBJ2-3 and V is TRBV11-2; no clear D. Germline V gene lookup returns CDR1 SGHAT and CDR2 FQNNGV. V was cut by 1 base and J by 4 bases, with 18 bases left in between. This CDR3 contains 17 residues. Using reference TRBV11-2 and TRBJ2-3 for the parts outside the CDR3, the full variable domain is EAGVAQSPRYKIIEKRQSVAFWCNPISGHATLYWYQQILGQGPKLLIQFQNNGVVDDSQLPKDRFSAERLKGVDSTLKIQPAKLEDSAVYLCASSLGWVGQDADTQYFGPGTRLTVL.